This T cell receptor beta chain emerged from a study of blood T cell repertoires in COVID-19. The germline CDR1 and CDR2 sequences are MNHEY and SVGAGI. The trim removed 5 bases at V and 8 bases at J, leaving 9 bases unmatched. The CDR3 is 15 amino acids. Original processing notes: Nucleated cell counts were estimated from reference gene primer amplification. Some clones are missing from TCRdb's copy, which holds only in-frame ones; the method was immunoSEQ multiplex PCR. The V and J calls and clone size come from that table; D and trimming were worked out from the DNA. The repertoire holds 200,000 to 300,000 clones, almost 85% seen once, with more than 4% in the top ten.

The V call is TRBV6-5, the J call TRBJ1-4; TRBD1 matches at 9 bases. The clonotype was recovered from a man over 45 with acute or convalescent COVID-19. Sample: peripheral blood. The CDR3 loop reads CASSTHRGLVEKLFF. In DNA, the CDR3 is TGTGCCAGCAGTACACACAGGGGGCTGGTGGAAAAACTGTTTTTT.